Here is one T cell receptor (beta chain) with its context. No antigen is known for it. The sample belongs to a study of graft-versus-host responses after intestinal transplantation. The overall study: Anti-thymocyte globulin induction was given to all recipients, followed by tacrolimus and steroids for around three years.

Germline V CDR1 and CDR2: SGHDT, YYEEEE. The CDR3 runs to 13 residues. Trimming removed 0 bases at V and 14 bases at J, with 16 bases between. Overall study findings and caveats: GvH clonotypes were identified within recipient marrow, with a subset emerging first in ileum or blood. Allografts carried high graft-versus-host to host-versus-graft clonal ratios in patients having graft-donor T cell macrochimerism. Declining HvG levels early post-transplant were linked to peak circulating GvH clone levels.

Data came from immunoSEQ multiplex PCR; TCRdb stores just in-frame clones and leaves some out. The sample lists nearly 110,000 clones; roughly 86% were seen once. Sequences were derived from unstimulated CD4+ T cells sorted from spleen or lymph node cells, sampled before transplant. The source of this sequence is a human donor who was the organ donor for an intestinal transplant. This chain uses TRBV5-6 with TRBJ2-3; tentative D call: TRBD2 (6 bases). The CDR3, as DNA: TGTGCCAGCAGCTTGGGTAGGACGGGGGTTCGGTATTTT. Translation gives CASSLGRTGVRYF.